The rows below give T cell receptor beta chains drawn from one sample of a study of Ad26.COV2.S vaccination and SARS-CoV-2 variants. TCRdb's copy holds only in-frame clones and misses some; the assay was immunoSEQ multiplex PCR. The sample holds 350,000 to 450,000 clones; around 91% are singletons and the top ten take about 1.9%. The sequencing used peripheral blood, collected in a trial of Ad26.COV2.S vaccine versus placebo. These receptors all come from a person aged 18-60 years who received the Ad26.COV2.S COVID-19 vaccine or a placebo. The CDR3 runs from the conserved cysteine through the conserved F or W. Each record gives: J gene, V gene, CDR3 protein.

j_call: TRBJ2-1; v_call: TRBV19; cdr3_aa: CASRSLAGDNEQFF
j_call: TRBJ2-3; v_call: TRBV3-1/TRBV3-2; cdr3_aa: CASSQAQRRTDTQYF
j_call: TRBJ2-5; v_call: TRBV6-4; cdr3_aa: CASTSRQRGETQYF
j_call: TRBJ2-3; v_call: TRBV4-3; cdr3_aa: CASSQDLGLAGTDTQYF
j_call: TRBJ2-5; v_call: TRBV30; cdr3_aa: CAWSVALDQYF
j_call: TRBJ2-3; v_call: TRBV28; cdr3_aa: CASSFFSSGTTDTQYF
j_call: TRBJ1-1; v_call: TRBV30; cdr3_aa: CARGGGLDTEAFF
j_call: TRBJ2-1; v_call: TRBV5-1; cdr3_aa: CASSYDSNEQFF
j_call: TRBJ2-7; v_call: TRBV7-9; cdr3_aa: CASSLEPYEQYF
j_call: TRBJ1-4; v_call: TRBV11-2; cdr3_aa: CASSLSTGGGEKLFF
j_call: TRBJ1-2; v_call: TRBV29-1; cdr3_aa: CSVVGAGTMNYTF
j_call: TRBJ1-1; v_call: TRBV27; cdr3_aa: CASSFGAGYPDTEAFF
j_call: TRBJ2-1; v_call: TRBV4-1; cdr3_aa: CASSQRPEVPWGEQFF
j_call: TRBJ2-3; v_call: TRBV29-1; cdr3_aa: CSILAGGSTDTQYF
j_call: TRBJ1-4; v_call: TRBV4-1; cdr3_aa: CASSLLLRGREKLFF
j_call: TRBJ2-1; v_call: TRBV5-5; cdr3_aa: CASSLAPGSQEQFF
j_call: TRBJ1-4; v_call: TRBV5-1; cdr3_aa: CASSLDRQNEKLFF
j_call: TRBJ2-1; v_call: TRBV6-5; cdr3_aa: CASSQLAGGGEQFF
j_call: TRBJ1-3; v_call: TRBV11-3; cdr3_aa: CASRGRDSGNTIYF
j_call: TRBJ2-3; v_call: TRBV6-2/TRBV6-3; cdr3_aa: CASSLSGRGTDTQYF
j_call: TRBJ2-1; v_call: TRBV5-1; cdr3_aa: CASSNSGRADEQFF
j_call: TRBJ1-2; v_call: TRBV19; cdr3_aa: CASSLTLGINYGYTF
j_call: TRBJ1-2; v_call: TRBV14; cdr3_aa: CASSPIRGNGYTF
j_call: TRBJ2-1; v_call: TRBV18; cdr3_aa: CASSSTGQITYNEQFF
j_call: TRBJ1-1; v_call: TRBV6-5; cdr3_aa: CASSYGSSNTEAFF
j_call: TRBJ1-2; v_call: TRBV27; cdr3_aa: CASSFLGQPGQYGYTF
j_call: TRBJ1-4; v_call: TRBV5-5; cdr3_aa: CASSKGTTGGEKLFF
j_call: TRBJ2-1; v_call: TRBV5-1; cdr3_aa: CASSLNYEQFF
j_call: TRBJ2-1; v_call: TRBV11-2; cdr3_aa: CASSFPGGRVNYNEQFF
j_call: TRBJ1-1; v_call: TRBV10-3; cdr3_aa: CAISTGLTEAFF
j_call: TRBJ2-7; v_call: TRBV2; cdr3_aa: CASIGGTRTYEQYF
j_call: TRBJ1-3; v_call: TRBV6-4; cdr3_aa: CASSDGGTGNSGNTIYF
j_call: TRBJ2-3; v_call: TRBV3-1/TRBV3-2; cdr3_aa: CASSQDLGHPTDTQYF
j_call: TRBJ2-3; v_call: TRBV11-2; cdr3_aa: CASSYTTGTSGTDTQYF
j_call: TRBJ2-3; v_call: TRBV28; cdr3_aa: CASSFPGLANTDTQYF
j_call: TRBJ2-7; v_call: TRBV4-3; cdr3_aa: CASSQRDRGHYEQYF
j_call: TRBJ2-5; v_call: TRBV5-1; cdr3_aa: CASSLMSSSRWETQYF
j_call: TRBJ2-5; v_call: TRBV7-9; cdr3_aa: CASSLVGGETQYF
j_call: TRBJ2-3; v_call: TRBV9; cdr3_aa: CASSVGQSYSDTQYF